This record looks at one T cell receptor beta chain sequence and its context. The CDR3 sequence is 16 residues long. V was shortened by 1 base and J by 2 bases, with 14 bases between the two germline ends. Germline-derived CDR1 and CDR2 are SGHTA and FQGTGA. The data are from a study of cytomegalovirus exposure and HLA in healthy donors. Researchers ran the PCR with 60 Vbeta and 13 Jbeta primers. The repertoire was sequenced with immunoSEQ multiplex PCR; TCRdb's copy has only in-frame clones and lacks some. Here the sample spans 130,000 to 150,000 clones, about 80% being singletons. Sequencing was performed on PBMCs. The TCR originated in a man in his forties in good health and CMV-seropositive. The rearrangement links TRBV7-3 to TRBJ1-2; D gene unclear. The CDR3 DNA follows: TGTGCCAGCAGCTTAATAACAGCCAGTTTGAACTATGGCTACACCTTC. It translates to CASSLITASLNYGYTF. The entire variable domain, with the rest obtained from reference TRBV7-3 and TRBJ1-2, is as follows: GAGVSQTPSNKVTEKGKYVELRCDPISGHTALYWYRQSLGQGPEFLIYFQGTGAADDSGLPNDRFFAVRPEGSVSTLKIQRTERGDSAVYLCASSLITASLNYGYTFGSGTRLTVV.